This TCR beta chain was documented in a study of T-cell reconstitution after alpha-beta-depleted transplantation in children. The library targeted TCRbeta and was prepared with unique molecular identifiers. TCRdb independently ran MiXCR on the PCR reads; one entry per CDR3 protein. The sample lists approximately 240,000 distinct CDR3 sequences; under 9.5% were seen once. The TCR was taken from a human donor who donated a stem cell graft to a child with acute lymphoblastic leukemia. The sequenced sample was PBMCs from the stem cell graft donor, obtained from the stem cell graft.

The CDR3 region is CASSPGGTDQPQHF. CDR3 DNA sequence: TGCGCCAGCAGCCCTGGAGGGACGGATCAGCCCCAGCATTTT. This rearrangement joins TRBV5-1 to TRBJ1-5; D perhaps matches TRBD1 (5 bases). The CDR3 contains 14 residues. V lost 4 bases and J 5 bases, leaving 13 bases between the germline ends. Germline V lookup: CDR1 SGHRS, CDR2 YFSETQ.